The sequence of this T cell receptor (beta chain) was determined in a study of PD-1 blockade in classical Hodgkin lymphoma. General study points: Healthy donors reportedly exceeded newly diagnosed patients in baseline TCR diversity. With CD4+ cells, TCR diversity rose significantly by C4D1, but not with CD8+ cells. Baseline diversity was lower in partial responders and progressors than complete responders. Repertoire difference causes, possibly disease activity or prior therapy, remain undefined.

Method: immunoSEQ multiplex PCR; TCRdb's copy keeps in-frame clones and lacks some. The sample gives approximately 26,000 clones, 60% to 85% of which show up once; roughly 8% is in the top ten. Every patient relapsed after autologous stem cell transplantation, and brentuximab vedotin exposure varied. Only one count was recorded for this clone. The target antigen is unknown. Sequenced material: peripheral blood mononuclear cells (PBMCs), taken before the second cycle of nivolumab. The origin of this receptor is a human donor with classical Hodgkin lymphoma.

CDR3 coding DNA: TGTGCCAGCAGCGTAGTTACTAGCGAAGGTGAGCAGTTCTTC. It codes for CASSVVTSEGEQFF. The chain links TRBV9 to TRBJ2-1; TRBD2 aligns across 7 bases. The junction had 6 bases not matched to a gene; V was cut back by 0 bases and J by 9 bases. The CDR3 loop spans 14 amino acids. Germline values: CDR1 SGDLS, CDR2 YYNGEE.